Below, 16 T cell receptor beta chains from the same sample are listed, as sequenced in a study of Ad26.COV2.S vaccination and SARS-CoV-2 variants. Profiling relied on immunoSEQ multiplex PCR, and the TCRdb table lists in-frame clones only, not all of them. Of roughly 500,000 clones listed, around 88% were seen once; the top ten hold more than 10%. The treatment denotes: around 19 received Ad26.COV2.S at low or high dose, single or two shots; several received placebo; per-sample allocation not given. Specimen acquisition occurred on day 63 following the initial vaccine or placebo injection. Sample: peripheral blood, taken in a trial of Ad26.COV2.S vaccine versus placebo. All receptors come from a person aged 18-60 years who received the Ad26.COV2.S COVID-19 vaccine or a placebo.

This clone showed up just once. This chain uses TRBV12-3 or TRBV12-4 with TRBJ2-1; 9 bases match TRBD1. With 6 bases clipped from V and 9 bases from J, the junction kept 0 bases outside the gene matches. The CDR3 has 11 amino acids. This CDR3 reads CASRDRGEQFF. The CDR3 nucleotides read TGTGCCAGCAGGGACAGGGGTGAGCAGTTCTTC.

The chain uses TRBV6-2 or TRBV6-3 and TRBJ2-7; 12 nucleotides match TRBD2. The CDR3 length is 18 residues. Germline V gene lookup returns CDR1 MNHEY and CDR2 SVGEGT. With V trimmed by 4 bases and J by 3 bases, 13 bases remained unmatched. The CDR3 DNA reads TGTGCCAGCAGTTTTGCCGGTTTTGGACTAGCGGGGAACTACGAGCAGTACTTC. It is translated as CASSFAGFGLAGNYEQYF.

The chain couples TRBV4-3 to TRBJ1-2; D is undetermined. Germline assignment: CDR1 LGHNA and CDR2 YSLEER. The CDR3 is 13 residues long. Trimming removed 1 base from V and 6 bases from J, with 9 bases in between. CDR3 protein: CASSQAHTHGYTF. The CDR3 DNA is TGCGCCAGCAGCCAAGCCCATACGCATGGCTACACCTTC.

The V and J genes are TRBV27 and TRBJ2-3; D possibly corresponds to TRBD1 (6 bases). V was pared by 4 bases and J by 2 bases, with 16 bases between. The CDR3 contains 16 residues. CDR1 MNHEY and CDR2 SMNVEV come from the germline V gene (reference sequence). The CDR3 DNA reads as TGTGCCAGCAGTTGGGACACAGGGACAAACACAGATACGCAGTATTTT. It is translated as CASSWDTGTNTDTQYF.

This clone has just one count. This rearrangement joins TRBV6-6 to TRBJ1-5; 8 nucleotides align to TRBD1. Germline V gene lookup returns CDR1 MNHNY and CDR2 SVGAGI (reference sequence). CDR3 length: 16 residues. V shed 5 bases and J 9 bases; nucleotides not matched to a gene: 15. The CDR3 spells CASSGGGRQGLVPQHF. DNA for the CDR3: TGTGCCAGCAGTGGGGGAGGGAGACAGGGGCTTGTGCCCCAGCATTTT.

This chain links TRBV28 with TRBJ1-4, with unresolved D. The germline gives CDR1 MDHEN, CDR2 SYDVKM. The CDR3 covers 14 residues. The ends were cut back, 3 bases at V and 4 bases at J, with 9 bases in the middle. CDR3 residues: CASSLPGVNEKLFF. The CDR3, as DNA: TGTGCCAGCAGTTTGCCAGGCGTTAATGAAAAACTGTTTTTT.

V usage is TRBV6-2 or TRBV6-3 and J usage is TRBJ1-3; D unclear. The CDR3 loop spans 15 amino acids. The germline V and J ends were trimmed by 2 bases and 0 bases, with 8 bases remaining between them. CDR1 is MNHEY and CDR2 is SVGEGT in the germline V gene. In DNA form, the CDR3 reads TGTGCCAGCAGTTACGGGTACTACTCTGGAAACACCATATATTTT. It yields the protein CASSYGYYSGNTIYF.

This clone was seen a handful of times. The chain employs TRBV12-3 or TRBV12-4 and TRBJ1-1; no clear D. With 2 bases removed from V and 0 bases from J, the gap between germline ends came to 4 bases. This CDR3 is built from 13 residues. CDR3 residues: CASSLRLNTEAFF. CDR3 nucleotides: TGTGCCAGCAGTTTACGGCTGAACACTGAAGCTTTCTTT.

This rearrangement joins TRBV27 to TRBJ1-2, with D unclear. Between the trimmed V and J ends, which lost 0 bases and 4 bases, there was a span of 27 bases. The CDR3 runs to 20 residues. Germline lookup yields CDR1 MNHEY and CDR2 SMNVEV (reference sequence). CDR3 coding DNA: TGTGCCAGCAGTTTATCCCCTGACCCAGGTTCCCTACTAGGTTTCTATGGCTACACCTTC. Encoded protein: CASSLSPDPGSLLGFYGYTF.

The chain links TRBV6-2 or TRBV6-3 to TRBJ1-1; the D gene is possibly TRBD1 (5 bases). CDR1 is MNHEY and CDR2 is SVGEGT in the germline V gene. CDR3 length: 17 residues. V was clipped by 4 bases and J by 0 bases, with 18 bases between them. The CDR3 nucleotides read TGTGCCAGCAGTTTTTCAGGGAGAGGGGTCATGAACACTGAAGCTTTCTTT. Its translation is CASSFSGRGVMNTEAFF.

The chain uses TRBV6-5 and TRBJ1-1, with TRBD1 matching over 8 bases. The CDR3 has 13 amino acids. V lost 6 bases and J lost 3; bases outside the gene matches: 3. Germline CDR1 reads MNHEY; CDR2 reads SVGAGI. CDR3 amino acids: CASRGQGYTEAFF. For the CDR3, the DNA is TGTGCCAGCAGAGGACAGGGTTACACTGAAGCTTTCTTT.

The chain uses TRBV14 and TRBJ2-7, with no clear D. V gave up 4 bases and J gave up 3 bases, with 10 bases separating them. The CDR3 is 13 residues long. Germline V gene data show CDR1 as SGHDN and CDR2 as FVKESK. The CDR3 sequence: CASSRGRFYEQYF. The CDR3 nucleotides read TGTGCCAGCAGCCGCGGACGGTTCTACGAGCAGTACTTC.

This clone was recorded many times. V and J are TRBV30 and TRBJ1-2; tentative D call: TRBD1 (5 bases). Germline V gene sequence: CDR1 GTSNPN, CDR2 SVGIG (reference sequence). The CDR3 contains 15 residues. The ends were cut back, 0 bases at V and 6 bases at J, with 17 bases in the middle. The CDR3 coding sequence is TGTGCCTGGAGTGTTTTCGACAGCGGGGGAAATGGCTACACCTTC. This encodes CAWSVFDSGGNGYTF.

This chain links TRBV28 with TRBJ2-7; 7 bases are a match to TRBD1. With 4 bases clipped from V and 0 bases from J, the junction kept 9 bases outside the gene matches. The germline V gene encodes CDR1 MDHEN and CDR2 SYDVKM. The CDR3 is 16 amino acids. DNA for the CDR3: TGTGCCAGCAGTTACGAGGACAGGAGGAGCTCCTACGAGCAGTACTTC. Translation gives CASSYEDRRSSYEQYF.

J is TRBJ1-1 and V is TRBV5-6, with D unclear. Looked up from germline, CDR1 is SGHDT and CDR2 is YYEEEE. The CDR3 is 15 residues long. With 2 bases removed from V and 0 bases from J, the gap between germline ends came to 11 bases. CDR3 in DNA: TGTGCCAGCAGCTTAGGTTGGCGGTTGAACACTGAAGCTTTCTTT. This encodes CASSLGWRLNTEAFF. Full variable domain (remainder filled in from reference TRBV5-6 and TRBJ1-1): DAGVTQSPTHLIKTRGQQVTLRCSPKSGHDTVSWYQQALGQGPQFIFQYYEEEERQRGNFPDRFSGHQFPNYSSELNVNALLLGDSALYLCASSLGWRLNTEAFFGQGTRLTVV.

This clone was seen just once. The chain is built from TRBV11-3 and TRBJ1-3; D ambiguous. Germline V gene sequence: CDR1 SGHNT, CDR2 YENEEA. The CDR3 extends over 13 amino acids. The germline V and J ends were trimmed by 5 bases and 4 bases, with 9 bases remaining between them. The CDR3 reads CASSPSGGNTIYF. The CDR3, as DNA: TGTGCCAGCAGCCCCTCGGGGGGAAACACCATATATTTT.